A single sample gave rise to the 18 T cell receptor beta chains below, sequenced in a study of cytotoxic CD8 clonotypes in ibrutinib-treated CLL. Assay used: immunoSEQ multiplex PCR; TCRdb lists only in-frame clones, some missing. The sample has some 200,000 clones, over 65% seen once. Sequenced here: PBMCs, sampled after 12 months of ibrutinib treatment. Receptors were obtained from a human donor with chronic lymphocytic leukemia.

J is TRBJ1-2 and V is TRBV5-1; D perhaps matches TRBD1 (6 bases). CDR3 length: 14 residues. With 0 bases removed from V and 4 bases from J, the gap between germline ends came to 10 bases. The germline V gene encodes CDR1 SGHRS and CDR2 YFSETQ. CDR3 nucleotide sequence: TGCGCCAGCAGCTTGGCCGGGGGCGTCTATGGCTACACCTTC. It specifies CASSLAGGVYGYTF.

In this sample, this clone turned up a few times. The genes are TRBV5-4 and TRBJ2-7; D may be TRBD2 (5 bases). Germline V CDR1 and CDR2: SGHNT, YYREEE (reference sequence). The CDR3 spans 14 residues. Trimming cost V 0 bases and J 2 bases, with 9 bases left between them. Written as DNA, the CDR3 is TGTGCCAGCAGCTTGGGCTCTAGCCCCTACGAGCAGTACTTC. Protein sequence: CASSLGSSPYEQYF.

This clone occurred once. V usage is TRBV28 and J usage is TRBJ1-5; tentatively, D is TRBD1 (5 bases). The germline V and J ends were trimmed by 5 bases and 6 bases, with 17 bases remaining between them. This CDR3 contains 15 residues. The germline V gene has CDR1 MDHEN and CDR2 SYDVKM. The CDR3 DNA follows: TGTGCCAGCAGTACCACAGGTTTGTTTGGTCAGCCCCAGCATTTT. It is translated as CASSTTGLFGQPQHF.

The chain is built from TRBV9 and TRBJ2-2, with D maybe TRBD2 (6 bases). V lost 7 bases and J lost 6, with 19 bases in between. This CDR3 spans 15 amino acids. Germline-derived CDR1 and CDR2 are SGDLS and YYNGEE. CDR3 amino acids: CASGRLPGGSGELFF. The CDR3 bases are TGTGCCAGCGGGAGGCTACCCGGAGGATCCGGGGAGCTGTTTTTT.

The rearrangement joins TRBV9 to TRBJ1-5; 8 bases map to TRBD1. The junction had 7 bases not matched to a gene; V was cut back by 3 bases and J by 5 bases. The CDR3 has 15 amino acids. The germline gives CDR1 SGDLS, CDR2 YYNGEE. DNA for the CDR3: TGTGCCAGCAGCGGTGGACAGGGCGGCGATCAGCCCCAGCATTTT. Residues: CASSGGQGGDQPQHF.

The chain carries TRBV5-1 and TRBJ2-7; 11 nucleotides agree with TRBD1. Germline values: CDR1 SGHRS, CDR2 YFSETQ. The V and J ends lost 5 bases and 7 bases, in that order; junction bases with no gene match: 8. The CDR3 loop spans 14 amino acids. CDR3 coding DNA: TGCGCCAGCAGTACCGGGACAGGGGGGCGAGAGCAGTACTTC. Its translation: CASSTGTGGREQYF.

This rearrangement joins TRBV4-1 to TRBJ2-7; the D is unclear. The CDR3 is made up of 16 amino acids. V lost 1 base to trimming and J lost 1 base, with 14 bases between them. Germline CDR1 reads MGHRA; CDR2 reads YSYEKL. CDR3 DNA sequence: TGCGCCAGCAGCCAAGCCTCCTCCGGGTTATCCTACGAGCAGTACTTC. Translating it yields CASSQASSGLSYEQYF.

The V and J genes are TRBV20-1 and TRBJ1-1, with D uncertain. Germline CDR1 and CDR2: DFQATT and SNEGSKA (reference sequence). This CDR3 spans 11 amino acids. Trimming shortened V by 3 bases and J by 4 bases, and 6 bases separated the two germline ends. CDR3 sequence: CSASRVTEAFF. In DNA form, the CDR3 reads TGCAGTGCTAGTCGTGTCACTGAAGCTTTCTTT.

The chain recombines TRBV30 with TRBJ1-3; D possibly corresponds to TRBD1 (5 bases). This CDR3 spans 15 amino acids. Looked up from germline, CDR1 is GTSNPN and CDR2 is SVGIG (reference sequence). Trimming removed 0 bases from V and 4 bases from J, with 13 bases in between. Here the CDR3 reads CAWSVQAPLGNTIYF. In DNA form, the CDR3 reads TGTGCCTGGAGTGTACAGGCGCCCTTGGGAAACACCATATATTTT.

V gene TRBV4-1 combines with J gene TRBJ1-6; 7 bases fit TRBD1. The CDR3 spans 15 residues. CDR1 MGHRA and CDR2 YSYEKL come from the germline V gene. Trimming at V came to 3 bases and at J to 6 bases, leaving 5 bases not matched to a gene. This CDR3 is CASSQADRSNSPLHF. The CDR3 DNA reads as TGCGCCAGCAGCCAGGCGGACAGGAGTAATTCACCCCTCCACTTT.

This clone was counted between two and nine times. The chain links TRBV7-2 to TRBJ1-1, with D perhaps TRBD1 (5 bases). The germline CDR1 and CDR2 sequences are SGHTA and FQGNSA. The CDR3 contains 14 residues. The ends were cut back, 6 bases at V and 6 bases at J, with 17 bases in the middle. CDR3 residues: CASRLGLGNAEAFF. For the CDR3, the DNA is TGTGCCAGCAGACTGGGACTTGGTAACGCTGAAGCTTTCTTT.

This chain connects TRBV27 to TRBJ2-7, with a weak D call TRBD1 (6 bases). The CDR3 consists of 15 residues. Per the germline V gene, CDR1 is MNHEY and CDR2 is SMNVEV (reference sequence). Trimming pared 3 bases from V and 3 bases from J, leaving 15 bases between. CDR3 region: CASSFRPGVHYEQYF. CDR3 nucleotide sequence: TGTGCCAGCAGTTTTAGGCCAGGGGTTCACTACGAGCAGTACTTC.

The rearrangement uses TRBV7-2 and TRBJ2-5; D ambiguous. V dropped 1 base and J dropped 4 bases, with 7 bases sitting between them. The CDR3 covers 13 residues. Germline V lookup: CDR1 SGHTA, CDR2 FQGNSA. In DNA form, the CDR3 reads TGTGCCAGCAGCTTAGGGACCCTAGAGACCCAGTACTTC. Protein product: CASSLGTLETQYF.

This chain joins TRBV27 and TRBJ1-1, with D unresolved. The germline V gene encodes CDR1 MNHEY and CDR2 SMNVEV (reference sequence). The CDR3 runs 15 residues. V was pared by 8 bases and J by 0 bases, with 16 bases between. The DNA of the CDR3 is TGTGCCAGCTTCCGGTGGGCCCCTATGAACACTGAAGCTTTCTTT. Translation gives CASFRWAPMNTEAFF.

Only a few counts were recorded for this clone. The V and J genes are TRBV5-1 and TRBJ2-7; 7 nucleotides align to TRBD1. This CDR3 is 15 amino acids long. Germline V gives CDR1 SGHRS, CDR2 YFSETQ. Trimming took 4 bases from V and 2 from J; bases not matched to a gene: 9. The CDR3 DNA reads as TGCGCCAGCAGCACACGACCGGGACAGACCTACGAGCAGTACTTC. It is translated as CASSTRPGQTYEQYF.

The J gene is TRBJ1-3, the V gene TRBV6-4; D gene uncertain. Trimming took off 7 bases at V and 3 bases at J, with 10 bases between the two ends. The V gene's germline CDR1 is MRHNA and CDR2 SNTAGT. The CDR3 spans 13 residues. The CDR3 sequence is CASTLSHGNTIYF. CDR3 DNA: TGTGCCAGCACCTTATCGCATGGAAACACCATATATTTT.

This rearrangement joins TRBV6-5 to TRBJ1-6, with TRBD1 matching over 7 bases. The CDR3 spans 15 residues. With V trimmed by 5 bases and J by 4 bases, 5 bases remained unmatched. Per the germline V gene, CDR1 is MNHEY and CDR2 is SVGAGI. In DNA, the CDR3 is TGTGCCAGCAGTCAGGGACAGCTTTATAATTCACCCCTCCACTTT. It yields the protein CASSQGQLYNSPLHF.

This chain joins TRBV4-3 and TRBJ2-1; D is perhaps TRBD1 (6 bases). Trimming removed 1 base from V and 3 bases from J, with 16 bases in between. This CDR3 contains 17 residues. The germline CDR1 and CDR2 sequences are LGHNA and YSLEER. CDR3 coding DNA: TGCGCCAGCAGCCAAGCCCCGGGCAGGGGATTCTACAATGAGCAGTTCTTC. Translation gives CASSQAPGRGFYNEQFF.